This note documents a single T cell receptor beta chain sequence. Its antigen is unidentified. The record originates from a study of graft-versus-host responses after intestinal transplantation. Looking at the study overall: The transplants performed in recipients were multivisceral, liver-intestinal, or isolated intestinal. Anti-thymocyte globulin served as induction for all recipients, who then took tacrolimus and steroids for about three years.

Study observations and caveats: The recipient marrow held GvH clones, and some of them showed up first in ileum or blood. Early post-transplant declines in HvG were associated with peak levels of circulating GvH clones.

Some clones are missing from TCRdb's copy, which holds only in-frame ones; the method was immunoSEQ multiplex PCR. The sample includes fewer than 85,000 clones, about 80% of them seen just once. This CDR3 has 17 amino acids. V trimming: 4 bases; J trimming: 5 bases; junction bases outside the gene matches: 12. Looked up from germline, CDR1 is MDHEN and CDR2 is SYDVKM. This sample comprised unstimulated CD4+ T cells sorted from spleen or lymph node cells, obtained before transplant. The receptor's source is a human donor who was the organ donor for an intestinal transplant. This rearrangement joins TRBV28 to TRBJ2-3; TRBD2 agrees at 10 bases. For the CDR3, the DNA is TGTGCCAGCAGTTCCCCGGCTAGCGGGGGTGGGGGAGATACGCAGTATTTT. It yields the protein CASSSPASGGGGDTQYF.